These T cell receptor beta chains were read from a single sample in a study of naive and memory T cell subsets. TCRdb independently ran MiXCR on the UMI-ligation and nested PCR reads; one entry per CDR3 protein. The sample lists some 17,000 distinct CDR3 sequences, roughly 8.7% occurring once. Sequencing was performed on central memory CD8+ T cells from blood. These receptors were obtained from a human donor in good health. Each CDR3 is given with its conserved first and last residue. A D gene is named only where the DNA matches it firmly. Rows may omit the clone size; those that give it use once, few, many or a size class.

CASSYDPSPGELFF,TGTGCCAGCAGTTACGACCCCTCCCCCGGGGAGCTGTTTTTT,many,.,TRBV6-2/TRBV6-3,TRBJ2-2
CASGEHQVTDTQYF,TGTGCCAGCGGGGAACACCAGGTCACAGATACGCAGTATTTT,many,.,TRBV6-1,TRBJ2-3
CASSDSSQVNTGELFF,TGTGCCAGCAGTGACTCGAGTCAGGTTAACACCGGGGAGCTGTTTTTT,many,.,TRBV6-4,TRBJ2-2
CASSLVSGKSTDTQYF,TGTGCCAGCAGCTTAGTCTCCGGGAAAAGCACAGATACGCAGTATTTT,.,.,TRBV7-2,TRBJ2-3
CASSLVGGPEQYF,TGTGCCAGCAGCTTAGTAGGGGGTCCCGAGCAGTACTTC,many,.,TRBV7-2,TRBJ2-7
CASSSSVVGTEGPPAGSYNEQFF,TGTGCCAGCAGCTCCTCGGTGGTAGGTACCGAAGGACCGCCCGCCGGGTCCTACAATGAGCAGTTCTTC,.,.,TRBV7-9,TRBJ2-1
CASSPPKEGAMSYEQYF,TGTGCCAGCAGTCCCCCGAAGGAGGGAGCTATGTCCTACGAGCAGTACTTC,.,.,TRBV2,TRBJ2-7
CASSSPLDRQETQYF,TGTGCCAGCAGTTCGCCTCTCGACAGGCAAGAGACCCAGTACTTC,.,.,TRBV27,TRBJ2-5
CASSHAQGHEQFF,TGTGCCAGCAGTCATGCCCAGGGCCATGAGCAGTTCTTC,.,.,TRBV7-7,TRBJ2-1
CASSGQGESGANVLTF,TGTGCCAGCAGTGGACAGGGAGAATCTGGGGCCAACGTCCTGACTTTC,many,TRBD1,TRBV6-4,TRBJ2-6
CASSRTDQFNTEAFF,TGCGCCAGCAGCCGGACAGACCAATTTAACACTGAAGCTTTCTTT,many,.,TRBV4-3,TRBJ1-1
CASSPRGTRLAGSQETQYF,TGTGCCAGCAGTCCCCGGGGAACCCGACTAGCGGGGTCCCAAGAGACCCAGTACTTC,many,TRBD2,TRBV27,TRBJ2-5
CASSPLRIWFYGYTF,TGTGCCAGCAGCCCCCTCCGTATATGGTTCTATGGCTACACCTTC,.,.,TRBV28,TRBJ1-2
CATSVSAPYSYNEQFF,TGTGCCACCAGTGTGAGCGCCCCCTACTCCTACAATGAGCAGTTCTTC,few,.,TRBV24-1,TRBJ2-1
CASSAGGENTEAFF,TGTGCCAGCAGCGCTGGTGGGGAGAACACTGAAGCTTTCTTT,many,.,TRBV6-1,TRBJ1-1
CASSYRLESNEQFF,TGTGCCAGCAGTTACCGGCTAGAGTCCAATGAGCAGTTCTTC,few,.,TRBV6-2/TRBV6-3,TRBJ2-1
CASNAPDTYEQYF,TGTGCCAGCAATGCGCCCGACACCTACGAGCAGTACTTC,many,.,TRBV14,TRBJ2-7
CASSEFRWDREWYF,TGTGCCAGCAGTGAATTCCGTTGGGACAGGGAATGGTATTTT,many,TRBD1,TRBV25-1,TRBJ2-3
CATPQGARETQYF,TGTGCCACACCACAGGGGGCGCGGGAGACCCAGTACTTC,medium-sized,TRBD1,TRBV2,TRBJ2-5
CAGHTTIRASYEQYF,TGTGCCGGCCATACGACGATCCGGGCGAGCTACGAGCAGTACTTC,many,.,TRBV5-5,TRBJ2-7
CASSQLNNEQFF,TGTGCCAGCAGCCAACTTAACAATGAGCAGTTCTTC,many,.,TRBV6-2/TRBV6-3,TRBJ2-1
CASSQDQGLATDTQYF,TGCGCCAGCAGCCAGGACCAGGGACTAGCCACAGATACGCAGTATTTT,many,TRBD2,TRBV4-3,TRBJ2-3
CASSLSQAYSGNTIYF,TGTGCCAGCAGTTTATCCCAGGCCTACTCTGGAAACACCATATATTTT,few,.,TRBV12-3/TRBV12-4,TRBJ1-3
CASSVHGEVTGELFF,TGTGCCAGCAGTGTACACGGTGAGGTTACCGGGGAGCTGTTTTTT,few,.,TRBV6-1,TRBJ2-2
CASSFRPVGELRDTQYF,TGTGCCAGCAGTTTCCGCCCCGTAGGAGAGCTGAGGGATACGCAGTATTTT,.,.,TRBV12-3/TRBV12-4,TRBJ2-3
CASSQVDGTSGNLDEQFF,TGTGCCAGCAGCCAAGTTGACGGGACTAGCGGGAACTTAGATGAGCAGTTCTTC,many,TRBD2,TRBV4-2,TRBJ2-1
CASSDRTSGQETQYF,TGTGCCAGCAGTGACCGGACTAGCGGGCAAGAGACCCAGTACTTC,many,TRBD2,TRBV25-1,TRBJ2-5
CASSREAGGLNEQFF,TGTGCCAGCAGCCGGGAAGCGGGGGGCCTCAATGAGCAGTTCTTC,many,TRBD2,TRBV4-2,TRBJ2-1
CAASSGRGFDEQFF,TGTGCCGCTAGTAGCGGGAGAGGCTTCGATGAGCAGTTCTTC,few,TRBD2,TRBV6-1,TRBJ2-1
CASSFGSGEVNEQFF,TGTGCCAGCAGTTTTGGTTCGGGGGAGGTGAATGAGCAGTTCTTC,few,.,TRBV28,TRBJ2-1
CASSGTSGEYNEQFF,TGTGCCAGCAGCGGGACTAGCGGGGAGTACAATGAGCAGTTCTTC,.,TRBD2,TRBV4-2,TRBJ2-1